What follows is one TCR beta chain and its context. This clonotype occurred a few times. It has no known antigen specificity. There are no base qualities to consult, and no much larger clone falls within one base. This entry is derived from a study of CD8 T cells in ankylosing spondylitis (dated by TCRdb to between 2016 and 2019). For context, the study as a whole: T cell receptor beta repertoires were profiled in healthy donors and ankylosing spondylitis patients so that disease-linked TCR variants could be found. The whole study cohort included some 100 healthy donors and over 20 ankylosing spondylitis patients. Peripheral blood samples were taken, and synovial fluid was additionally collected from ankylosing spondylitis patients.

The CDR3 covers 15 residues, taking in both the cysteine and the phenylalanine. Left in the record is the CDR3 DNA by itself, 45 bases read in frame from the first base. The study at large found these results: The disease-linked clones were reported to be significantly enriched in matched synovial fluid samples from ankylosing spondylitis patients. A CD8+ phenotype was shown by the disease-linked clones, which were found at relatively low frequencies in peripheral blood. Blood from ankylosing spondylitis patients appeared to be characterized by a TCR beta motif made up of under 10 highly homologous amino acid variants. Some TCR beta motif variants had previously been reported in synovial fluid and blood of reactive arthritis patients, which suggested common disease-initiation mechanisms.

Sequencing used an Illumina MiSeq. Quantitative 5'-RACE with molecular barcodes was the method used to prepare the TCR beta libraries. In the authors' own workflow: A new computational method based on a probabilistic model of VDJ rearrangement was used to identify disease-linked TCR variants. TCRdb reran the public reads through fastp at Q25 and MiXCR, keeping productive beta chains. Here each entry gathers all rows of one CDR3 protein and keeps the most common genes and DNA. TCRdb, rather than the study authors, made the V and J calls. Within this sample are roughly 38,000 distinct CDR3 sequences, with 15% to 20% of them counted one time only. The ten top clones hold about 49% of the sample.

The rearrangement joined TRBV21-1 to TRBJ2-7. TRBV21-1 is an annotated pseudogene. The sequenced material came from blood. The clonotype was recovered from a male donor with ankylosing spondylitis or in good health (not recorded which). The sequence in DNA is TGTGCCAGCAGCAAAGTCGTAGCGACCTCCTACGAGCAGTACTTC. Its protein is CASSKVVATSYEQYF.